The clone carrying this T cell receptor beta chain has a count of ten or more. TCRdb ran MiXCR on the 5' RACE reads and lists one entry per CDR3 protein. Among a few hundred thousand distinct CDR3 sequences listed, approximately 4.2% were seen once. The record originates from a study of T cells after yellow fever vaccination. Per the germline V gene, CDR1 is LGHNA and CDR2 is YNFKEQ. Trimming pared 0 bases from V and 3 bases from J, leaving 9 bases between. This CDR3 is 15 amino acids long. The origin of this receptor is a young man who received the YFV17D yellow fever vaccine. The chain carries TRBV4-2 and TRBJ2-1, with TRBD2 as a possible D gene (6 bases). The sequencing here drew on PBMCs, taken 5 days after the yellow fever booster vaccination. As DNA, the CDR3 is TGTGCCAGCAGCCAAGAGCCGGGACTCTACAATGAGCAGTTCTTC. Residues: CASSQEPGLYNEQFF.